Below are 9 T cell receptor beta chains sequenced from a single sample in a study of blood T cell repertoires in COVID-19. The assay was immunoSEQ multiplex PCR, and TCRdb's table has in-frame clones only and misses some. The table records about 260,000 clones, roughly nine tenths of them present only once. The sample comprised peripheral blood. The receptor source for this set is a man aged 60 to 75 who had recovered from COVID-19.

The gene calls are TRBV19 and TRBJ2-3; 8 bases line up with TRBD2. Germline CDR1 is LNHDA and CDR2 is SQIVND (reference sequence). Trimming took 5 bases from V and 2 from J; bases not matched to a gene: 9. The CDR3 consists of 16 residues. CDR3 bases: TGTGCCAGTAGTGTCCCAACGGGGGGGTTCACAGATACGCAGTATTTT. This gives the protein CASSVPTGGFTDTQYF.

The chain is built from TRBV4-2 and TRBJ2-7; TRBD2 aligns across 7 bases. The CDR3 is made up of 13 amino acids. Germline V gene data show CDR1 as LGHNA and CDR2 as YNFKEQ. V lost 2 bases and J lost 9; bases outside the gene matches: 7. CDR3 region: CASSQSGLEGQYF. The CDR3 nucleotides are TGTGCCAGCAGCCAAAGCGGACTAGAGGGGCAGTACTTC.

The chain has TRBV14 and TRBJ1-1; D is possibly TRBD1 (5 bases). This CDR3 region has 15 residues. Germline V CDR1 and CDR2: SGHDN, FVKESK. V lost 5 bases, J lost 1 base, and 14 bases lay in between. CDR3 in amino acids: CASSTRTGGNTEAFF. The CDR3, as DNA: TGTGCCAGCAGCACCCGGACCGGGGGGAACACTGAAGCTTTCTTT.

The chain has TRBV7-6 and TRBJ2-2; tentative D call: TRBD2 (6 bases). V was pared by 1 base and J by 3 bases, with 24 bases between. The CDR3 is 20 amino acids. CDR1 and CDR2 from the germline V gene are SGHVS and FNYEAQ. DNA for the CDR3: TGTGCCAGCAGCTTAGGCCGCCGGCGGGGTAAACCGCCGGACACCGGGGAGCTGTTTTTT. It encodes CASSLGRRRGKPPDTGELFF.

The J gene is TRBJ2-7, the V gene TRBV4-2, with 7 bases lining up with TRBD1. CDR1 and CDR2 (germline): LGHNA, YNFKEQ. V gave up 2 bases and J gave up 0 bases; unmatched junction bases: 16. This CDR3 has 19 amino acids. The CDR3 is CASSQHRGYKEKSSYEQYF. DNA of the CDR3: TGTGCCAGCAGCCAACACAGGGGTTATAAGGAAAAGAGCTCCTACGAGCAGTACTTC.

This chain joins TRBV15 and TRBJ2-7; TRBD2 is a possible D gene (5 bases). This CDR3 spans 13 amino acids. V was clipped by 3 bases and J by 5 bases, with 11 bases between them. Germline V gene data show CDR1 as LNHNV and CDR2 as YYDKDF (reference sequence). In DNA form, the CDR3 reads TGTGCCACCAGCAGTTGGATGGAGGACGAGCAGTACTTC. The encoded protein is CATSSWMEDEQYF.

V and J are TRBV7-9 and TRBJ1-4, with 9 bases fitting TRBD1. Trimming cost V 5 bases and J 0 bases; bases outside gene matches: 13. Germline assignment: CDR1 SEHNR and CDR2 FQNEAQ (reference sequence). CDR3 length: 19 amino acids. In DNA form, the CDR3 reads TGTGCCAGCAGCAACCGGGACAGGGTACGCCTTGCAACTAATGAAAAACTGTTTTTT. Encoded protein: CASSNRDRVRLATNEKLFF.

This chain connects TRBV11-2 to TRBJ2-7; 7 nucleotides agree with TRBD2. Per the germline V gene, CDR1 is SGHAT and CDR2 is FQNNGV. There are 15 residues in the CDR3. After removal of 5 bases from V and 2 bases from J, the junction contained 9 bases not matched to a gene. DNA of the CDR3: TGTGCCAGCAGCGATACCGGGACTATAGCCTACGAGCAGTACTTC. As protein: CASSDTGTIAYEQYF.

This clone was seen a handful of times. V and J are TRBV27 and TRBJ1-4, with D possibly TRBD1 on 6 matching bases. Germline V gene sequence: CDR1 MNHEY, CDR2 SMNVEV (reference sequence). V lost 8 bases, J lost 3 bases, and 13 bases lay in between. This CDR3 is built from 14 residues. The CDR3 DNA is TGTGCCAGCGCGCAGGGGCCGCCTAATGAAAAACTGTTTTTT. This translates into CASAQGPPNEKLFF. The full variable domain, its missing parts supplied by reference TRBV27 and TRBJ1-4, is EAQVTQNPRYLITVTGKKLTVTCSQNMNHEYMSWYRQDPGLGLRQIYYSMNVEVTDKGDVPEGYKVSRKEKRNFPLILESPSPNQTSLYFCASAQGPPNEKLFFGSGTQLSVL.